This TCR beta chain originates from a study of blood T cell repertoires in COVID-19. Study-wide context: There were acute and convalescent COVID-19 samples, and they came from the United States, Italy and Spain. The cDNA or gDNA used as material had been derived from T cells, B-cell-depleted T cells, or PBMCs.

In the original analysis: From reference gene primer amplification, estimates of nucleated cell counts were derived. Sequencing used immunoSEQ multiplex PCR; TCRdb keeps in-frame clones, though not all of them. V and J calls and clone size are given by that table; D and trimming were obtained from the DNA. The sample has 35,000 to 45,000 clones, nearly 90% seen once; the top ten hold 6.2%. V trimming: 4 bases; J trimming: 5 bases; junction bases outside the gene matches: 17. The CDR3 totals 18 residues. Germline loops: CDR1 SQVTM, CDR2 ANQGSEA. The sequenced material came from peripheral blood. The chain is built from TRBV29-1 and TRBJ2-3; TRBD1 matches at 11 bases. The sequence was collected from a human donor in a cohort sampled during active COVID-19. CDR3 DNA: TGCAGCGTTGTGTTGTGGACAGGGGGCGAGGTTCCCTTAGATACGCAGTATTTT. It codes for CSVVLWTGGEVPLDTQYF.